This T cell receptor (beta chain) appears in the sequencing data of a study of early T cells in non-severe SARS-CoV-2 infection. Study-level results: The matching step, a VDJdb search, favored anti-spike CD8 responses and missed private and CD4 specificities.

The germline CDR1 and CDR2 sequences are SGHTA and FQGTGA. The CDR3 sequence is 15 residues long. V was clipped by 5 bases and J by 2 bases, with 12 bases between them. This clonotype has a handful of counts. Its antigen is not identified. cDNA molecules, individually, were tagged with unique molecular identifiers. One entry per CDR3 protein, called by TCRdb with MiXCR from the 5' RACE reads. The sample yields approximately 99,000 distinct CDR3 sequences, 9.5% to 13% seen once. Sequenced: whole blood. The clonotype was recovered from an adult who was a healthcare worker with PCR-confirmed SARS-CoV-2 infection or an uninfected control (not recorded which). This chain uses TRBV7-3 with TRBJ2-2, with D possibly matching TRBD2 (5 bases). The CDR3 region has the DNA TGTGCCAGCAGCCGGACTTGGGGAAACACCGGGGAGCTGTTTTTT. This sequence encodes CASSRTWGNTGELFF.